This T cell receptor beta chain was recorded in a study of graft-versus-host responses after intestinal transplantation. For the study at large: The transplants performed in recipients were multivisceral, liver-intestinal, or isolated intestinal. Each recipient received anti-thymocyte globulin induction, then tacrolimus and steroids for roughly 3 years. Notes on the study in general: Among circulating GvH clones, peak levels were associated with early post-transplant declines in HvG clones. Subjects displaying graft-donor T cell macrochimerism possessed elevated graft-versus-host to host-versus-graft clonal ratios inside allografts.

The protocol was immunoSEQ multiplex PCR, while the TCRdb copy is restricted to in-frame clones and leaves out a portion. Of roughly 100,000 clones listed, over 75% are singletons. Note on this clone: No antigen is known for it.

Trimming left V 0 bases short and J 4 bases short, with 13 bases between. The CDR3 has 15 residues. Germline V gene data show CDR1 as SGHNT and CDR2 as YYREEE (reference sequence). V gene TRBV5-4 combines with J gene TRBJ1-2; tentatively, D is TRBD1 (5 bases). Material: unstimulated CD4+ T cells sorted from spleen or lymph node cells, obtained before intestinal transplant. The receptor was derived from a human donor who received an intestinal transplant. CDR3 DNA sequence: TGTGCCAGCAGCTTGGGCAGGGAGGAATCCTATGGCTACACCTTC. It translates to CASSLGREESYGYTF.